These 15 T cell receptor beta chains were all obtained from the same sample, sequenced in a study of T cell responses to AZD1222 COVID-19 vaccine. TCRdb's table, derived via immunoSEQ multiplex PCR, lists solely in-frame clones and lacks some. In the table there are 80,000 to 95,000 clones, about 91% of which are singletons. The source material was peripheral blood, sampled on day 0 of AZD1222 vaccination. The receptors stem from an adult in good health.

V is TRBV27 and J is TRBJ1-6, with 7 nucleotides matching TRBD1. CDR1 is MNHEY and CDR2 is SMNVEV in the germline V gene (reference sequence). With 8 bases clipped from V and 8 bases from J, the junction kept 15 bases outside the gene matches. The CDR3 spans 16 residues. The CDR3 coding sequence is TGTGCCAGCCAGCAGTTTATCGACAGGGTTGATTCACCCCTCCACTTT. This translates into CASQQFIDRVDSPLHF.

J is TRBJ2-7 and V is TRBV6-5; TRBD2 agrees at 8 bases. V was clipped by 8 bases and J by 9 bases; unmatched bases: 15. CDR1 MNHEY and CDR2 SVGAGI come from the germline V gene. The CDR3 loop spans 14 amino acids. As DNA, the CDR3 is TGTGCCAGCGATCCCGAGGGCGGGGGGCGAGGGCAGTACTTC. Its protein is CASDPEGGGRGQYF.

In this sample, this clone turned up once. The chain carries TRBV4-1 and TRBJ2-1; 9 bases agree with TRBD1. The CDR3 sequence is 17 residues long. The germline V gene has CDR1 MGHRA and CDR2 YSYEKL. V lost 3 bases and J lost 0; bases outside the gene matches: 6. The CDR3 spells CASSQRPGQGSYNEQFF. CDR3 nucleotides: TGCGCCAGCAGCCAGCGACCGGGACAGGGCTCCTACAATGAGCAGTTCTTC.

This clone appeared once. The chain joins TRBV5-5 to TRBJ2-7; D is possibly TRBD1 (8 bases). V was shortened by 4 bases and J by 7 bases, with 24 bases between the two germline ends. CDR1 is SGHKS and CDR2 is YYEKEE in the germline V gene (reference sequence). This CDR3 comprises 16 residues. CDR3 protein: CASSLNGGTGAREQYF. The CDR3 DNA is TGTGCCAGCAGCCTGAACGGGGGGACAGGTGCGCGTGAGCAGTACTTC.

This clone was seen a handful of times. CDR3 bases: TGTGCCAGCCGAGGAGCTAGCGGAGAACGAAGGGAGCTGTTTTTT. Its protein product is CASRGASGERRELFF. V and J are TRBV18 and TRBJ2-2, with 7 bases fitting TRBD2. The CDR3 extends over 15 amino acids. The V gene end was trimmed by 8 bases and the J gene end by 9 bases; junction bases not matched to a gene: 15. CDR1 is KGHSH, CDR2 LQKENI, per germline.

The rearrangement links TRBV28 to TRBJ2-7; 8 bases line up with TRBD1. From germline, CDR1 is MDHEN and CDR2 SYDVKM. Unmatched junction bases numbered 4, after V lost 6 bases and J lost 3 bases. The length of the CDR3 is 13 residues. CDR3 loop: CASRSGQDYEQYF. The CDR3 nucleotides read TGTGCCAGCAGGTCGGGACAGGACTACGAGCAGTACTTC. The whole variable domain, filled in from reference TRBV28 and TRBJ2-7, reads DVKVTQSSRYLVKRTGEKVFLECVQDMDHENMFWYRQDPGLGLRLIYFSYDVKMKEKGDIPEGYSVSREKKERFSLILESASTNQTSMYLCASRSGQDYEQYFGPGTRLTVT.

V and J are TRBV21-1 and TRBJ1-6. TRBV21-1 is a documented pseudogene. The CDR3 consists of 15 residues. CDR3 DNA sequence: TGTGCCAGCAGCAAAAGGGAGGGGGCAGGGTCACCCCTCCACTTT. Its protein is CASSKREGAGSPLHF.

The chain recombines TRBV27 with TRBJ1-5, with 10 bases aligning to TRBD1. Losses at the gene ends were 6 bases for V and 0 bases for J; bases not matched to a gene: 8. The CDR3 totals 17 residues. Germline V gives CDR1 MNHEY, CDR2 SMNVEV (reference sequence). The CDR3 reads CASSGQGVSHSNQPQHF. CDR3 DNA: TGTGCCAGCAGCGGACAGGGGGTCTCTCATAGCAATCAGCCCCAGCATTTT.

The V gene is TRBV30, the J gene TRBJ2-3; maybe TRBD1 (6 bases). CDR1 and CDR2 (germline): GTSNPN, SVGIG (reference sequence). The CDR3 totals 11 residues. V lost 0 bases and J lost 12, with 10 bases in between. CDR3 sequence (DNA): TGTGCCTGGAGTGTAGGGGGATCTCAGTATTTT. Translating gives CAWSVGGSQYF. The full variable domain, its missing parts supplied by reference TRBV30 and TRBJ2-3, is SQTIHQWPATLVQPVGSPLSLECTVEGTSNPNLYWYRQAAGRGLQLLFYSVGIGQISSEVPQNLSASRPQDRQFILSSKKLLLSDSGFYLCAWSVGGSQYFGPGTRLTVL.

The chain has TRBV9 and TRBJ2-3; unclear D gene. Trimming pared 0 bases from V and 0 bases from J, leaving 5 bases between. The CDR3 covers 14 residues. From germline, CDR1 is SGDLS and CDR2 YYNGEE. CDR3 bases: TGTGCCAGCAGCGTAGCCTCTAGCACAGATACGCAGTATTTT. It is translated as CASSVASSTDTQYF.

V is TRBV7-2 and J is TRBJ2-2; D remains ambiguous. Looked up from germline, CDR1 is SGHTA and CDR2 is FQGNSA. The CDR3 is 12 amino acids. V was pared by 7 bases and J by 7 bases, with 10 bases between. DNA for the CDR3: TGTGCCAGCAAGCACGGTGGCGGGGAGCTGTTTTTT. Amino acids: CASKHGGGELFF. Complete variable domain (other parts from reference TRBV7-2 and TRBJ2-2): GAGVSQSPSNKVTEKGKDVELRCDPISGHTALYWYRQSLGQGLEFLIYFQGNSAPDKSGLPSDRFSAERTGGSVSTLTIQRTQQEDSAVYLCASKHGGGELFFGEGSRLTVL.

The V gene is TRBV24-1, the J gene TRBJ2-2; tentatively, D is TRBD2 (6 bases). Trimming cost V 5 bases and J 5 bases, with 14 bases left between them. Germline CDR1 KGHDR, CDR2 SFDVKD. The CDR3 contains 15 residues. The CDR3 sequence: CATSGKPRGTGELFF. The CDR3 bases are TGTGCCACCAGTGGGAAACCCCGGGGGACCGGGGAGCTGTTTTTT.

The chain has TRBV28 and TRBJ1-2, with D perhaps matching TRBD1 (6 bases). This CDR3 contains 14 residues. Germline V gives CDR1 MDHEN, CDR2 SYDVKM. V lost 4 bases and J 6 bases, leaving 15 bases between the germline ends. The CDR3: CASSYSGAPHGYTF. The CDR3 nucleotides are TGTGCCAGCAGTTATTCGGGGGCGCCCCATGGCTACACCTTC.

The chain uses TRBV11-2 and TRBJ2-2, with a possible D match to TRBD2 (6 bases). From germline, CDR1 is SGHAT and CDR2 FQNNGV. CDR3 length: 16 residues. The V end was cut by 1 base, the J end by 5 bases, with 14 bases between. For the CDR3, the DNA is TGTGCCAGCAGCTTAGTTTCCGGGAGTCTGACCGGGGAGCTGTTTTTT. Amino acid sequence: CASSLVSGSLTGELFF.

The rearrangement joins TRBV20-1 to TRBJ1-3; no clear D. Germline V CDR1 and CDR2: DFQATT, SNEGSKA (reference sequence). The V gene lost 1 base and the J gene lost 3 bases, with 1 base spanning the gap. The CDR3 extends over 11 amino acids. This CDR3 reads CSARVGNTIYF. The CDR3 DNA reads TGCAGTGCTAGAGTTGGAAACACCATATATTTT.